The clone carrying this T cell receptor (beta chain) has only a few counts. These data originate in a study of cytomegalovirus exposure and HLA in healthy donors. The CDR3 covers 15 residues. V lost 0 bases, J lost 0 bases, and 8 bases lay in between. Germline CDR1 SGHRS, CDR2 YFSETQ. PCR amplification relied on 60 Vbeta primers (plus 13 Jbeta primers). TCRdb's copy holds only in-frame clones and misses some; the assay was immunoSEQ multiplex PCR. Counted here are 140,000 or so clones, roughly 66% occurring once; the ten biggest clones make up 5.5% to 7%. The origin of this receptor is a woman in her sixties in good health and CMV-seronegative. Sequencing was performed on PBMCs. The chain links TRBV5-1 to TRBJ2-3, with D perhaps matching TRBD2 (5 bases). The DNA of the CDR3 is TGCGCCAGCAGCTTGGTCGGGAAAAGCACAGATACGCAGTATTTT. This gives the protein CASSLVGKSTDTQYF.